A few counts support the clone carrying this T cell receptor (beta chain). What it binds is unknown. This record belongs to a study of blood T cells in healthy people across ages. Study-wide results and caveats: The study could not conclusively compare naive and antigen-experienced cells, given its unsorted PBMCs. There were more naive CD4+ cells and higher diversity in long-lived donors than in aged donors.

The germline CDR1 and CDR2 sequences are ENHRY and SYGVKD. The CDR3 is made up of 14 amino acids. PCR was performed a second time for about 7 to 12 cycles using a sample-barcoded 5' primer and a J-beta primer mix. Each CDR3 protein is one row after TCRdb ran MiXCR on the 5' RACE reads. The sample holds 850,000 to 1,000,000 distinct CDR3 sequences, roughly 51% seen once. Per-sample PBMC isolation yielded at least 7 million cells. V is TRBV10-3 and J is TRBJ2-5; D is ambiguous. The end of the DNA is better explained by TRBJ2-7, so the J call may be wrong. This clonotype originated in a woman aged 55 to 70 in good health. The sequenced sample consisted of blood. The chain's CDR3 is CAITPVAGHHEQYF. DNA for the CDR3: TGTGCCATCACCCCAGTCGCAGGCCACCACGAGCAGTACTTC.